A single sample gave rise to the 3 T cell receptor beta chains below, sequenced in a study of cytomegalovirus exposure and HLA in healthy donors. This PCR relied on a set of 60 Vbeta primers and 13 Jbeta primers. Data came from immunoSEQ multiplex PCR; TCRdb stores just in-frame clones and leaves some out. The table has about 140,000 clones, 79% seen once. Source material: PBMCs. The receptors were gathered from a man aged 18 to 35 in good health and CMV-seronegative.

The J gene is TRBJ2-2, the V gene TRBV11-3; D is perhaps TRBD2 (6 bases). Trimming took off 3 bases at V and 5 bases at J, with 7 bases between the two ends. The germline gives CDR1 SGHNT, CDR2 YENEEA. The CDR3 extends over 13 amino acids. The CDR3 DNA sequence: TGTGCCAGCAGCTTTGGGGGGACCGGGGAGCTGTTTTTT. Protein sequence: CASSFGGTGELFF. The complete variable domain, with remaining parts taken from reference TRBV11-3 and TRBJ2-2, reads EAGVVQSPRYKIIEKKQPVAFWCNPISGHNTLYWYLQNLGQGPELLIRYENEEAVDDSQLPKDRFSAERLKGVDSTLKIQPAELGDSAVYLCASSFGGTGELFFGEGSRLTVL.

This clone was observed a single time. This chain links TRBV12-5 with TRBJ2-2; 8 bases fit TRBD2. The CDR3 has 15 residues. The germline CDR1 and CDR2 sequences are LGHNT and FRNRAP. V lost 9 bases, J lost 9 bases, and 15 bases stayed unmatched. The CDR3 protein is CASRPGGLTVRELFF. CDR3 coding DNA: TGTGCTAGCCGACCGGGGGGGCTAACTGTCCGGGAGCTGTTTTTT.

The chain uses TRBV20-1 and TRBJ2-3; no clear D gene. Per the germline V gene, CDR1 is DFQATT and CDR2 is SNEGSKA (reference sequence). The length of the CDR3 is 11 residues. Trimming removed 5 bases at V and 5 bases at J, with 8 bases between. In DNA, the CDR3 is TGCAGTGCTTCTTCAGGAGATACGCAGTATTTT. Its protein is CSASSGDTQYF.